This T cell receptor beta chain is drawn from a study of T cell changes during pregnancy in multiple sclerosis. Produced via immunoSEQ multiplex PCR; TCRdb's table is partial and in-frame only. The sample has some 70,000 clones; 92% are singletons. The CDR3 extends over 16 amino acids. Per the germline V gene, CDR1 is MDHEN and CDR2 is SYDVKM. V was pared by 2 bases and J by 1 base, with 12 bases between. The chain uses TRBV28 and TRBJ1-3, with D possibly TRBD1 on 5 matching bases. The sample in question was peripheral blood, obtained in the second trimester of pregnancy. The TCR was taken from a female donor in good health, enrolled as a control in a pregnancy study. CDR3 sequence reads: CASSLGTQGSGNTIYF. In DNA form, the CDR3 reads TGTGCCAGCAGTTTAGGTACCCAGGGATCTGGAAACACCATATATTTT.